This T cell receptor (beta chain) was retrieved from a study of cytomegalovirus exposure and HLA in healthy donors. Study-wide background: The study placed over 65% of its roughly 430 genotyped donors in the Caucasian-associated ancestry cluster.

The V end lost 10 bases, the J end lost 3 bases, and 22 bases lay between the germline ends. Germline values: CDR1 SNHLY, CDR2 FYNNEI. The CDR3 runs 15 residues. Whole-study findings and limits: Some segments of the V type, notably TRBV6-2 and TRBV6-3, were excluded as indistinguishable. Most TCR sequences were rare, but some public TCRs occurred in many donors. TCR beta chains numbering 164 were designated cytomegalovirus-associated.

The PCR ran on 60 Vbeta and 13 Jbeta primers. Sequencing used immunoSEQ multiplex PCR; TCRdb keeps in-frame clones, though not all of them. The sample consists of approximately 100,000 clones, around three quarters of them appearing once. Regarding this clone: No antigen is known for it.

This rearrangement joins TRBV2 to TRBJ2-7, with D possibly TRBD1 on 6 matching bases. The sequencing sample was made of PBMCs. The clonotype was recovered from a man in his 60s in good health and CMV-seropositive. The CDR3 loop is CAILGTGNKIYEQYF. The DNA for the CDR3 is TGTGCCATCCTCGGAACAGGGAATAAAATCTACGAGCAGTACTTC.